Listed below are T cell receptor beta chains from one sample, sequenced in a study of T-cell reconstitution after alpha-beta-depleted transplantation in children. TCRdb re-called the PCR reads with MiXCR, one entry per CDR3 protein. This table has roughly 420,000 distinct CDR3 sequences, 15% to 20% appearing once. Sample: PBMCs, mostly from graft donor cells, taken 360 days after TCRalphabeta/CD19-depleted stem cell transplant. The receptors derive from a boy less than two years old who had a stem cell transplant for Wiskott-Aldrich syndrome, so the T cells may come from the graft donor. Both conserved end residues are part of each CDR3. D genes are given only for firm matches. Clone size appears in some rows only: once, few, many, or a class for an expanded clone.

.,TRBJ2-7,TRBV11-2,.,CASSFTRGLAYEQYF,TGTGCCAGCAGCTTTACAAGGGGTCTCGCCTACGAGCAGTACTTC
.,TRBJ2-1,TRBV7-9,TRBD2,CASRLAGGSNEQFF,TGTGCCAGCAGATTAGCGGGAGGTAGCAATGAGCAGTTCTTC
.,TRBJ2-1,TRBV5-1,TRBD1,CASSLWTGDYNEQFF,TGCGCCAGCAGCTTATGGACAGGAGATTACAATGAGCAGTTCTTC
.,TRBJ2-6,TRBV7-7,.,CASSPSRGNGANVLTF,TGTGCCAGCAGCCCATCGCGGGGTAATGGGGCCAACGTCCTGACTTTC
.,TRBJ2-7,TRBV15,.,CATSRKDGSYEQYF,TGTGCCACCAGCAGGAAGGACGGCTCCTACGAGCAGTACTTC
few,TRBJ2-5,TRBV14,.,CASSQALLETQYF,TGTGCCAGCAGCCAAGCCCTTCTGGAGACCCAGTACTTC
few,TRBJ2-3,TRBV5-1,.,CASSLSRNPTDTQYF,TGCGCCAGCAGCTTGAGCAGGAACCCCACAGATACGCAGTATTTT
.,TRBJ2-3,TRBV3-1,TRBD2,CASTLAGGADTQYF,TGTGCCAGCACCCTAGCGGGGGGGGCAGATACGCAGTATTTT
many,TRBJ2-1,TRBV6-5,.,CASSYFRTGSGNNEQFF,TGTGCCAGCAGTTACTTCAGAACAGGTTCTGGGAACAATGAGCAGTTCTTC
.,TRBJ2-1,TRBV30,TRBD1,CAWSAGGFYNEQFF,TGTGCCTGGTCTGCAGGGGGCTTCTACAATGAGCAGTTCTTC
.,TRBJ2-6,TRBV6-1,TRBD1,CASRTTGAGANVLTF,TGTGCCAGCAGAACAACAGGGGCTGGGGCCAACGTCCTGACTTTC
.,TRBJ2-1,TRBV4-3,TRBD2,CASSQVGLAGVWFGNEQFF,TGCGCCAGCAGCCAGGTGGGACTAGCGGGAGTCTGGTTTGGGAATGAGCAGTTCTTC
.,TRBJ2-5,TRBV24-1,.,CATSDFSETQYF,TGTGCCACCAGTGATTTCTCCGAGACCCAGTACTTC
few,TRBJ2-2,TRBV7-9,TRBD2,CASSFGLAGGLIEELFF,TGTGCCAGCAGCTTCGGACTAGCGGGAGGCCTGATTGAGGAGCTGTTTTTT
.,TRBJ2-5,TRBV29-1,.,CSVPPGPRDIQETQYF,TGCAGCGTCCCCCCCGGGCCCAGGGATATCCAAGAGACCCAGTACTTC
.,TRBJ2-5,TRBV12-3/TRBV12-4,.,CASSFLGGYGSQETQYF,TGTGCCAGCAGTTTCCTGGGGGGTTATGGCAGCCAAGAGACCCAGTACTTC
.,TRBJ1-4,TRBV30,.,CAWTRQINEKLFF,TGTGCCTGGACCCGACAAATTAATGAAAAACTGTTTTTT
few,TRBJ2-7,TRBV6-1,TRBD2,CASSVAGADEQYF,TGTGCCAGCAGTGTTGCGGGAGCAGACGAGCAGTACTTC
.,TRBJ2-5,TRBV30,.,CAWSVRTEGTQYF,TGTGCCTGGAGTGTAAGGACGGAAGGGACCCAGTACTTC
.,TRBJ2-1,TRBV7-7,.,CASSSSYTFTYNEQFF,TGTGCCAGCAGCAGCTCCTATACTTTCACCTACAATGAGCAGTTCTTC
.,TRBJ2-3,TRBV21-1,.,CASSKNYWGSSLSTDTQYF,TGTGCCAGCAGCAAAAACTACTGGGGTTCGAGTTTGAGCACAGATACGCAGTATTTT
.,TRBJ2-7,TRBV24-1,.,CATSDLDSYEQYF,TGTGCCACCAGTGACCTGGACTCCTACGAGCAGTACTTC
few,TRBJ2-7,TRBV10-3,.,CAISESFSSRIQGIVYEQYF,TGTGCCATCAGTGAGTCCTTCTCGTCCCGGATACAGGGTATAGTTTACGAGCAGTACTTC
few,TRBJ2-7,TRBV5-5,TRBD1,CASSLRDRIYEQYF,TGTGCCAGCAGCTTGAGGGACAGGATATACGAGCAGTACTTC
few,TRBJ2-7,TRBV5-1,.,CASSLAGHNYEQYF,TGCGCCAGCAGCTTGGCGGGACATAACTACGAGCAGTACTTC
few,TRBJ2-1,TRBV4-3,.,CASSQDHGRNEQFF,TGCGCCAGCAGCCAAGATCACGGGCGCAATGAGCAGTTCTTC
few,TRBJ2-3,TRBV27,.,CASHVGGSTDTQYF,TGTGCCAGCCATGTGGGTGGAAGCACAGATACGCAGTATTTT
few,TRBJ2-1,TRBV5-1,.,CASSIGRFSYNEQFF,TGCGCCAGCAGCATTGGGCGCTTCTCCTACAATGAGCAGTTCTTC
.,TRBJ2-2,TRBV11-2,TRBD2,CASSRLAGGLNTGELFF,TGTGCCAGCAGCCGACTAGCGGGAGGCTTAAACACCGGGGAGCTGTTTTTT
.,TRBJ2-4,TRBV12-3/TRBV12-4,TRBD2,CASRRSGSGRDIQYF,TGTGCCAGCAGGAGGAGCGGGAGTGGAAGGGACATTCAGTACTTC
.,TRBJ2-7,TRBV29-1,.,CSVGVPTNRYEQYF,TGCAGCGTCGGGGTCCCAACAAATCGCTACGAGCAGTACTTC
few,TRBJ2-1,TRBV10-3,TRBD1,CAINSGGDEQFF,TGTGCCATCAATTCAGGGGGCGATGAGCAGTTCTTC
.,TRBJ2-4,TRBV20-1,.,CSARPGSNIQYF,TGCAGTGCTAGACCGGGTTCTAACATTCAGTACTTC
.,TRBJ2-7,TRBV5-1,.,CASSLELGVRWREQYF,TGCGCCAGCAGCTTGGAGTTGGGAGTTAGGTGGCGCGAGCAGTACTTC
.,TRBJ2-2,TRBV12-3/TRBV12-4,.,CASSQSLSFTGELFF,TGTGCCAGCAGTCAATCCCTTAGTTTCACCGGGGAGCTGTTTTTT
few,TRBJ1-4,TRBV6-2/TRBV6-3,.,CAVGHIGTGNEKLFF,TGTGCCGTCGGCCACATCGGGACGGGGAATGAAAAACTGTTTTTT
few,TRBJ2-4,TRBV7-2,TRBD2,CASSLDLGRDIQYF,TGTGCCAGCAGCTTAGATCTAGGGAGGGACATTCAGTACTTC